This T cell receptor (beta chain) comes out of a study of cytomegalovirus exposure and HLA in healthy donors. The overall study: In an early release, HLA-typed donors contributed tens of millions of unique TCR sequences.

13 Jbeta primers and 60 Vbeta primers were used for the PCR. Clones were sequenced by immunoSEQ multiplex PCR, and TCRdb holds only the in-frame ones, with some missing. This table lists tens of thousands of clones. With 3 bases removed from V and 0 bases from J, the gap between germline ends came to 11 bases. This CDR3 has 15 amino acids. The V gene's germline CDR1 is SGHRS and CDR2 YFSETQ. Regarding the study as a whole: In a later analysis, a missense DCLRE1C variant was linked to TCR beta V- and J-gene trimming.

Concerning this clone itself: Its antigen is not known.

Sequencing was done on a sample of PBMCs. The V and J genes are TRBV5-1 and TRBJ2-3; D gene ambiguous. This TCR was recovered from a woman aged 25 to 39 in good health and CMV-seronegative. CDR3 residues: CASSSGERSTDTQYF. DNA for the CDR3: TGCGCCAGCAGCTCCGGCGAGAGGAGCACAGATACGCAGTATTTT.